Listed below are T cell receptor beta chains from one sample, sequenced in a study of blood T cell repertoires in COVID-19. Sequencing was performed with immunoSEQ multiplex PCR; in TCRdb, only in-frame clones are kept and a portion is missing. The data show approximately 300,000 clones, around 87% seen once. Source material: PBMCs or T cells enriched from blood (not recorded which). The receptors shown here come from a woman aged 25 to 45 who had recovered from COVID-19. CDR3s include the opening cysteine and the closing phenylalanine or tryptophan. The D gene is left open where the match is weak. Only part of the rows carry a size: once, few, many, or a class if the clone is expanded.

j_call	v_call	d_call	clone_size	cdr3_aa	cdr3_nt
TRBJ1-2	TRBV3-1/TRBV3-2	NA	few	CASSRTTGDYGYTF	TGTGCCAGCAGCCGAACGACAGGTGACTATGGCTACACCTTC
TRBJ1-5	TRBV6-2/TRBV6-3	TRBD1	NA	CASSRGQVWNQPQHF	TGTGCCAGCAGCAGGGGACAGGTTTGGAATCAGCCCCAGCATTTT
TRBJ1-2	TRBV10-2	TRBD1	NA	CASSEYRDRVQDYGYTF	TGCGCCAGCAGTGAGTACCGGGACAGGGTGCAAGACTATGGCTACACCTTC
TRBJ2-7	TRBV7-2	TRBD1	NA	CASSLQRTGLSYEQYF	TGTGCCAGCAGCTTACAAAGGACAGGGTTAAGCTACGAGCAGTACTTC
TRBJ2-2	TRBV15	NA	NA	CATQGNRNTGELFF	TGTGCCACTCAGGGAAACCGTAACACCGGGGAGCTGTTTTTT
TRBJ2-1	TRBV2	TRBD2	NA	CASSVGGTPREQFF	TGTGCCAGCAGTGTCGGGGGGACCCCTCGGGAGCAGTTCTTC
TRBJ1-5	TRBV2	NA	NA	CASSDRGTEPQHF	TGTGCCAGCAGTGATAGGGGGACGGAGCCCCAGCATTTT
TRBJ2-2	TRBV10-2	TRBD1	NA	CATPGQSNTGELFF	TGCGCCACCCCGGGACAGTCGAACACCGGGGAGCTGTTTTTT
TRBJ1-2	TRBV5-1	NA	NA	CASSSEGAAYGYTF	TGCGCCAGCAGCTCAGAGGGAGCGGCCTATGGCTACACCTTC
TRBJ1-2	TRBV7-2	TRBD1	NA	CASSLGDRGYGYTF	TGTGCCAGCAGCTTAGGGGACAGGGGATATGGCTACACCTTC
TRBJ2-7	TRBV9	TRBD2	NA	CASSAGGLYNEQYF	TGTGCCAGCAGCGCGGGGGGGTTATATAACGAGCAGTACTTC
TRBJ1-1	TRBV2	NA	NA	CASSAASSNTEAFF	TGTGCCAGCAGTGCAGCCTCCAGTAACACTGAAGCTTTCTTT
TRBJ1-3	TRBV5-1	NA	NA	CASSTESGNTIYF	TGCGCCAGCAGCACTGAATCTGGAAACACCATATATTTT
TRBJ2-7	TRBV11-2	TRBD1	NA	CASSESPRTGPDHEQYF	TGTGCCAGCAGCGAATCTCCCCGGACAGGCCCCGACCACGAGCAGTACTTC
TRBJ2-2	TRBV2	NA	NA	CASSVNWLNTGELFF	TGTGCCAGCAGTGTTAATTGGCTGAACACCGGGGAGCTGTTTTTT
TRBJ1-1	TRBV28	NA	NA	CASSPFDITEAFF	TGTGCCAGCAGCCCTTTCGACATCACTGAAGCTTTCTTT
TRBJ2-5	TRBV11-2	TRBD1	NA	CASSWGTAYQETQYF	TGTGCCAGCAGCTGGGGGACAGCGTACCAAGAGACCCAGTACTTC
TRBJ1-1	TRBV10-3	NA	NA	CAISARGSDTEAFF	TGTGCCATCAGTGCCAGGGGTTCGGACACTGAAGCTTTCTTT
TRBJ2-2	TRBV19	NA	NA	CASSIEEAGDGELFF	TGTGCCAGTAGTATAGAGGAAGCAGGGGACGGGGAGCTGTTTTTT
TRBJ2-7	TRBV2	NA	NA	CASGEAHEQYF	TGTGCCAGCGGGGAGGCCCACGAGCAGTACTTC
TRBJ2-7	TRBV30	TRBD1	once	CAWSTSPGQGGEQYF	TGTGCCTGGAGTACGTCCCCGGGACAGGGGGGCGAGCAGTACTTC
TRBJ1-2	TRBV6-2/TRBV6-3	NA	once	CASSYPQGNYGYTF	TGTGCCAGCAGTTACCCGCAGGGGAACTATGGCTACACCTTC
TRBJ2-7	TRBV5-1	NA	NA	CASSPGGTGPYEQYF	TGCGCCAGCAGCCCGGGGGGGACAGGGCCCTACGAGCAGTACTTC
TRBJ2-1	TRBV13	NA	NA	CASTQGVAWDEQFF	TGTGCCAGCACCCAAGGGGTAGCATGGGATGAGCAGTTCTTC
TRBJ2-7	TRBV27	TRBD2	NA	CASSLTSGGKYEQYF	TGTGCCAGCAGTTTGACGAGCGGGGGGAAGTACGAGCAGTACTTC
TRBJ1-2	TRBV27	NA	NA	CASTGGPNYGYTF	TGTGCCAGCACGGGGGGGCCTAACTATGGCTACACCTTC
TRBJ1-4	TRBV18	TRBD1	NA	CASSPDRDEKLFF	TGTGCCAGCTCACCCGACAGGGACGAAAAACTGTTTTTT
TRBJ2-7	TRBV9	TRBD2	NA	CASSTSGTRIGGEQYF	TGTGCCAGCAGCACCTCCGGGACTAGAATTGGCGGCGAGCAGTACTTC
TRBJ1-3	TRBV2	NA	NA	CASSWTREAPSGNTIYF	TGTGCCAGCAGTTGGACCAGGGAGGCACCCTCTGGAAACACCATATATTTT
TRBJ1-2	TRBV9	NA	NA	CASSGDRWDNYGYTF	TGTGCCAGCAGCGGAGACAGGTGGGATAACTATGGCTACACCTTC
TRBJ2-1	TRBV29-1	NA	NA	CSVSQEGSSYNEQFF	TGCAGCGTTAGTCAGGAGGGGAGCTCCTACAATGAGCAGTTCTTC
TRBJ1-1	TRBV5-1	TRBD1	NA	CASGADRGTEAFF	TGCGCCAGCGGGGCAGACAGGGGAACTGAAGCTTTCTTT
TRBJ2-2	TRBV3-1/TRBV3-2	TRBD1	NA	CASTTGTGASTGELFF	TGTGCCAGCACCACGGGAACAGGGGCCAGCACCGGGGAGCTGTTTTTT
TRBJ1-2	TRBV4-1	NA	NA	CASSQARRGGYTF	TGCGCCAGCAGCCAAGCTCGCCGGGGAGGCTACACCTTC
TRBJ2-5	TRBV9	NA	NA	CASSVTVLPGETQYF	TGTGCCAGCAGCGTAACCGTCCTACCGGGAGAGACCCAGTACTTC
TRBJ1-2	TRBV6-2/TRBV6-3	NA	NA	CASSYSGGNYGYTF	TGTGCCAGCAGTTACTCGGGCGGGAACTATGGCTACACCTTC